The TCR beta chain described here comes from a study of T cell responses to AZD1222 COVID-19 vaccine. General study points: Breadth and depth of Spike-specific TCRs rose after two AZD1222 doses. Only six or seven AZD1222 recipients were seropositive at baseline. No day 14 peak samples; only post-peak repertoires were characterized. Spike-wide vaccine-associated CD4 TCRs dominated at 160-218 and 743-854.

Using immunoSEQ multiplex PCR, the repertoire was profiled, and TCRdb retains in-frame clones only, with some absent. The sample includes roughly 200,000 clones, roughly 91% of them seen just once. This clone has just one count. Its target is not known. Trimming pared 8 bases from V and 2 bases from J, leaving 22 bases between. The CDR3 totals 17 residues. V usage is TRBV23-1 and J usage is TRBJ2-1; D may be TRBD1 (6 bases). TRBV23-1 is flagged as an ORF with uncertain function. This TCR came from an adult who received the MenACWY meningococcal vaccine as a control. Sequenced material: peripheral blood, taken 28 days after the second dose of the MenACWY control vaccine. CDR3 region: CASENVPDHRAYNEQFF. In DNA, the CDR3 is TGCGCCAGCGAAAACGTGCCTGATCACAGGGCCTACAATGAGCAGTTCTTC.